This TCR beta chain was observed in a study of T-cell reconstitution after alpha-beta-depleted transplantation in children. About this clonotype: Its antigen is currently unknown.

The TCRbeta library incorporated unique molecular identifiers. TCRdb reprocessed the PCR reads via MiXCR and lists one record per CDR3 protein. The data hold some 300,000 distinct CDR3 sequences, with over 9.5% observed a single time. This CDR3 has 16 residues. Germline V gives CDR1 SGHVS, CDR2 FQNEAQ. Trimming at V came to 1 base and at J to 7 bases, leaving 9 bases not matched to a gene. Study results and caveats: Counts and diversity of T cells one year after transplant came mostly from newly produced T cells. There were reportedly several hundred expanded graft clones from which alpha-beta T cells came about two months after transplant.

The receptor was isolated from a boy in the first two years of life with acute myeloid leukemia, due to receive a stem cell transplant. V and J are TRBV7-8 and TRBJ1-2, with TRBD1 matching over 10 bases. The sample here was PBMCs, taken before TCRalphabeta/CD19-depleted stem cell transplant. This CDR3 is CASSLGQGALKIGYTF. CDR3 coding DNA: TGTGCCAGCAGCTTAGGACAGGGGGCGCTTAAAATTGGCTACACCTTC.